One sample yielded the 22 T cell receptor beta chains listed below, sequenced in a study of T cell clonotyping in hematopoietic cell transplantation. The repertoire was sequenced with immunoSEQ multiplex PCR; TCRdb's copy has only in-frame clones and lacks some. The sample gives 69,000 or so clones, 85% to 95% of which show up once; roughly 1.5% is in the top ten. Sequenced: peripheral blood mononuclear cells. The source is a man between 45 and 60 years old in good health. Some clones in this sample may be carry-over from other donors' samples.

The chain has TRBV29-1 and TRBJ2-2; tentatively, D is TRBD2 (6 bases). CDR1 is SQVTM, CDR2 ANQGSEA, per germline. The CDR3 runs to 17 residues. V was shortened by 1 base and J by 4 bases, with 19 bases between the two germline ends. The CDR3 DNA follows: TGCAGCGTTGAAGGTCTTGGTGGGAGGCAGAGCACCGGGGAGCTGTTTTTT. Its protein product is CSVEGLGGRQSTGELFF.

This clone was seen once. The gene calls are TRBV25-1 and TRBJ2-1; a weak D match, TRBD2 (5 bases). Germline V CDR1 and CDR2: MGHDK, SYGVNS. CDR3 size: 14 residues. The V gene lost 4 bases and the J gene lost 3 bases, with 10 bases spanning the gap. The DNA of the CDR3 is TGTGCCAGCAGTGGGGATAGCGACTACAATGAGCAGTTCTTC. Its translation is CASSGDSDYNEQFF.

The gene calls are TRBV29-1 and TRBJ2-5; unclear D gene. This CDR3 comprises 14 residues. Germline CDR1 reads SQVTM; CDR2 reads ANQGSEA. Trimming shortened V by 2 bases and J by 1 base, and 11 bases separated the two germline ends. This CDR3 is CSVEIVRAQETQYF. CDR3 bases: TGCAGCGTTGAAATTGTCAGAGCCCAAGAGACCCAGTACTTC.

The rearrangement links TRBV25-1 to TRBJ2-7; 7 nucleotides agree with TRBD1. The CDR3 loop spans 14 amino acids. CDR1 is MGHDK, CDR2 SYGVNS, per germline. With V trimmed by 6 bases and J by 4 bases, 9 bases remained unmatched. Here the CDR3 DNA reads TGTGCCAGCAGCTACAGGGGTTACGGGTACGAGCAGTACTTC. This gives the protein CASSYRGYGYEQYF.

This sequence joins TRBV9 and TRBJ2-3; a possible D gene is TRBD2 (5 bases). The CDR3 is 15 amino acids. The V end was cut by 0 bases, the J end by 4 bases, with 12 bases between. Per the germline V gene, CDR1 is SGDLS and CDR2 is YYNGEE. This CDR3 reads CASSVAGGPADTQYF. In nucleotides, the CDR3 is TGTGCCAGCAGCGTAGCTGGCGGGCCTGCAGATACGCAGTATTTT.

This clone has a single count. The rearrangement joins TRBV19 to TRBJ1-5, with 7 bases aligning to TRBD1. This CDR3 contains 15 residues. Germline CDR1 LNHDA, CDR2 SQIVND (reference sequence). V trimming: 3 bases; J trimming: 2 bases; junction bases outside the gene matches: 4. The CDR3 sequence is CASSMGQGGNQPQHF. Here the CDR3 DNA reads TGTGCCAGTAGTATGGGCCAGGGGGGCAATCAGCCCCAGCATTTT.

The rearrangement links TRBV29-1 to TRBJ1-3; D gene unclear. Looked up from germline, CDR1 is SQVTM and CDR2 is ANQGSEA. Trimming cost V 5 bases and J 0 bases, with 8 bases left between them. The CDR3 has 13 amino acids. The CDR3 DNA reads TGCAGCGTTCAGGCCCTCTCTGGAAACACCATATATTTT. As protein: CSVQALSGNTIYF.

The rearrangement joins TRBV5-1 to TRBJ1-2; the D gene is possibly TRBD1 (6 bases). The CDR3 contains 14 residues. V lost 4 bases and J 2 bases, leaving 12 bases between the germline ends. Germline loops: CDR1 SGHRS, CDR2 YFSETQ. The DNA for the CDR3 is TGCGCCAGCAGCGAGGGGGGGGGAAACTATGGCTACACCTTC. Amino acids: CASSEGGGNYGYTF.

The chain joins TRBV28 to TRBJ1-5, with D tentatively TRBD1 (6 bases). V gave up 2 bases and J gave up 7 bases, with 12 bases separating them. This CDR3 comprises 14 residues. The germline V gene encodes CDR1 MDHEN and CDR2 SYDVKM. The CDR3 DNA is TGTGCCAGCAGTTTAAGTCACAGGGAACAGCCCCAGCATTTT. Its translation is CASSLSHREQPQHF.

The chain combines TRBV7-2 with TRBJ1-5, with D possibly TRBD1 on 5 matching bases. The germline V and J ends were trimmed by 3 bases and 4 bases, with 13 bases remaining between them. CDR1 is SGHTA, CDR2 FQGNSA, per germline. The CDR3 has 15 residues. The CDR3 sequence is CASSLVAGTNQPQHF. Written as DNA, the CDR3 is TGTGCCAGCAGCTTGGTAGCCGGGACGAATCAGCCCCAGCATTTT. The full variable domain, completed using reference TRBV7-2 and TRBJ1-5, is GAGVSQSPSNKVTEKGKDVELRCDPISGHTALYWYRQSLGQGLEFLIYFQGNSAPDKSGLPSDRFSAERTGGSVSTLTIQRTQQEDSAVYLCASSLVAGTNQPQHFGDGTRLSIL.

This clone is a singleton in its sample. V is TRBV5-1 and J is TRBJ2-1, with a weak D call TRBD1 (5 bases). The CDR3 extends over 16 amino acids. In germline, CDR1 is SGHRS, CDR2 YFSETQ. V dropped 0 bases and J dropped 0 bases, with 10 bases sitting between them. The CDR3 sequence: CASSLGQLSSYNEQFF. The CDR3 DNA reads as TGCGCCAGCAGCTTGGGACAGTTAAGCTCCTACAATGAGCAGTTCTTC. Full variable domain (rest looked up from reference TRBV5-1 and TRBJ2-1): KAGVTQTPRYLIKTRGQQVTLSCSPISGHRSVSWYQQTPGQGLQFLFEYFSETQRNKGNFPGRFSGRQFSNSRSEMNVSTLELGDSALYLCASSLGQLSSYNEQFFGPGTRLTVL.

The chain uses TRBV6-1 and TRBJ2-7, with D perhaps TRBD1 (5 bases). Germline V gene lookup returns CDR1 MNHNS and CDR2 SASEGT. Trimming pared 5 bases from V and 5 bases from J, leaving 19 bases between. This CDR3 has 15 amino acids. This chain's CDR3 is CASSSTRDSPHEQYF. Here the CDR3 DNA reads TGTGCCAGCAGTTCGACCCGAGACAGTCCCCACGAGCAGTACTTC.

The J gene is TRBJ2-5, the V gene TRBV6-5, with D possibly being TRBD1 or TRBD2 (5 bases each). CDR3 size: 13 residues. The germline V gene encodes CDR1 MNHEY and CDR2 SVGAGI. V was clipped by 6 bases and J by 5 bases, with 13 bases between them. DNA for the CDR3: TGTGCCAGCAGGCAATTGGGGGTGGAGACCCAGTACTTC. It specifies CASRQLGVETQYF.

The rearrangement uses TRBV6-5 and TRBJ1-1; D is unclear. The germline CDR1 and CDR2 sequences are MNHEY and SVGAGI. The ends were cut back, 2 bases at V and 3 bases at J, with 7 bases in the middle. The CDR3 totals 13 residues. CDR3 sequence (DNA): TGTGCCAGCAGTTACGGGGAATACACTGAAGCTTTCTTT. Residues: CASSYGEYTEAFF.

V and J are TRBV19 and TRBJ2-7; 7 bases are shared with TRBD1. This CDR3 has 12 residues. Trimming took 10 bases from V and 0 from J; bases not matched to a gene: 3. Germline V gives CDR1 LNHDA, CDR2 SQIVND (reference sequence). CDR3 sequence reads: CATGTASYEQYF. The CDR3 DNA reads as TGTGCCACGGGGACAGCCTCCTACGAGCAGTACTTC.

The chain recombines TRBV28 with TRBJ1-2; D unresolved. Trimming removed 5 bases from V and 8 bases from J, with 18 bases in between. The CDR3 totals 14 residues. CDR1 and CDR2 from the germline V gene are MDHEN and SYDVKM. The CDR3 sequence is CASSRLGELGGYTF. The CDR3 bases are TGTGCCAGCAGTCGACTCGGGGAACTAGGGGGCTACACCTTC.

V usage is TRBV7-9 and J usage is TRBJ1-5, with 7 bases identical to TRBD1. Losses at the gene ends were 5 bases for V and 0 bases for J; bases not matched to a gene: 1. The CDR3 sequence is 14 residues long. In germline, CDR1 is SEHNR, CDR2 FQNEAQ (reference sequence). For the CDR3, the DNA is TGTGCCAGCAGCCAGGGGGGTAGCAATCAGCCCCAGCATTTT. Its translation: CASSQGGSNQPQHF.

V gene TRBV11-1 combines with J gene TRBJ2-1; possible D gene TRBD2, 5 bases. Germline loops: CDR1 SGHAT, CDR2 FQDESV (reference sequence). The V end was cut by 3 bases, the J end by 1 base, with 10 bases between. This CDR3 has 15 residues. CDR3: CASSFLRESYNEQFF. In DNA, the CDR3 is TGTGCCAGCAGCTTTTTGAGGGAGTCCTACAATGAGCAGTTCTTC.

The table lists this clone with a few counts. The chain combines TRBV27 with TRBJ1-1; weak D call: TRBD1 (6 bases). Trimming took 4 bases from V and 0 from J, leaving 18 bases between them. The CDR3 totals 17 residues. Germline V lookup: CDR1 MNHEY, CDR2 SMNVEV (reference sequence). Written as DNA, the CDR3 is TGTGCCAGCAGTTCCAACAGGGAGAGGCCATTGAACACTGAAGCTTTCTTT. Protein product: CASSSNRERPLNTEAFF.

The chain carries TRBV5-1 and TRBJ2-1; no reliable D call. The CDR3 totals 15 residues. Trimming left V 2 bases short and J 2 bases short, with 11 bases between. Germline loops: CDR1 SGHRS, CDR2 YFSETQ. CDR3 nucleotide sequence: TGCGCCAGCAGCTTTGATGATATCACCTACAATGAGCAGTTCTTC. Protein sequence: CASSFDDITYNEQFF.

V gene TRBV9 combines with J gene TRBJ2-7; TRBD1 agrees at 7 bases. Germline V gene data show CDR1 as SGDLS and CDR2 as YYNGEE. Trimming cost V 3 bases and J 0 bases; bases outside gene matches: 3. The CDR3 is 14 residues long. This CDR3 is CASSAGQNSYEQYF. CDR3 nucleotides: TGTGCCAGCAGCGCGGGACAGAACTCCTACGAGCAGTACTTC.

This chain links TRBV7-2 with TRBJ2-5, with 7 bases aligning to TRBD2. The V and J ends lost 2 bases and 1 base, in that order; junction bases with no gene match: 7. The germline CDR1 and CDR2 sequences are SGHTA and FQGNSA. The CDR3 has 16 amino acids. CDR3 in amino acids: CASSLHSLAGQETQYF. CDR3 in DNA: TGTGCCAGCAGCTTACATTCCTTAGCGGGCCAAGAGACCCAGTACTTC.